Below, 5 T cell receptor beta chains from the same sample are listed, as sequenced in a study of control samples from healthy donors and cancer patients. Data came from immunoSEQ multiplex PCR; TCRdb stores just in-frame clones and leaves some out. The repertoire consists of some 150,000 clones, with roughly 94% occurring once and the leading ten covering approximately 14%. What was sequenced was blood. The source of these receptors is a man aged 40-49 years in good health.

The rearrangement uses TRBV11-2 and TRBJ1-4; 8 bases are a match to TRBD1. With V trimmed by 1 base and J by 2 bases, 12 bases remained unmatched. The CDR3 extends over 19 amino acids. The germline V gene has CDR1 SGHAT and CDR2 FQNNGV. The CDR3 DNA follows: TGTGCCAGCAGCTTAGTTTTCGCAGGGGGCTCGGGTACTAATGAAAAACTGTTTTTT. This encodes CASSLVFAGGSGTNEKLFF.

The rearrangement joins TRBV11-2 to TRBJ1-6, with D possibly TRBD1 on 5 matching bases. CDR3 length: 17 residues. Looked up from germline, CDR1 is SGHAT and CDR2 is FQNNGV. V was trimmed by 5 bases and J by 6 bases, leaving 20 bases between them. The CDR3 DNA reads TGTGCCAGCAGCAAGGAGTCCGGGACGTTGAGTAATTCACCCCTCCACTTT. It encodes CASSKESGTLSNSPLHF.

This chain connects TRBV2 to TRBJ2-7, with D tentatively TRBD1 or TRBD2 (6 bases each). The V gene lost 6 bases and the J gene lost 4 bases, with 16 bases spanning the gap. CDR3 length: 14 residues. The V gene's germline CDR1 is SNHLY and CDR2 FYNNEI. In nucleotides, the CDR3 is TGTGCCAGCAGCCGGGGGCAGGGGTTGTACGAGCAGTACTTC. Protein sequence: CASSRGQGLYEQYF. Looking up the rest from reference TRBV2 and TRBJ2-7 gives the full variable domain: EPEVTQTPSHQVTQMGQEVILRCVPISNHLYFYWYRQILGQKVEFLVSFYNNEISEKSEIFDDQFSVERPDGSNFTLKIRSTKLEDSAMYFCASSRGQGLYEQYFGPGTRLTVT.

The chain uses TRBV13 and TRBJ1-5; D gene unclear. Deletions cut 0 bases from V and 0 bases from J, with 6 bases between. CDR1 is PRHDT and CDR2 is FYEKMQ in the germline V gene (reference sequence). There are 15 residues in the CDR3. The CDR3: CASSLGTDSNQPQHF. The CDR3 coding sequence is TGTGCCAGCAGCTTAGGGACGGATAGCAATCAGCCCCAGCATTTT.

The rearrangement uses TRBV11-2 and TRBJ2-7; D uncertain. Germline V lookup: CDR1 SGHAT, CDR2 FQNNGV. V shed 1 base and J shed 1 base, with 8 bases lying between them. The CDR3 length is 14 residues. CDR3: CASSLGPASYEQYF. Here the CDR3 DNA reads TGTGCCAGCAGCTTAGGACCAGCATCCTACGAGCAGTACTTC.